These 27 T cell receptor beta chains were all obtained from the same sample, sequenced in a study of blood T cell repertoires in COVID-19. Assay used: immunoSEQ multiplex PCR; TCRdb lists only in-frame clones, some missing. The sample carries 140,000 or so clones, 82% recorded once. The specimen sequenced was peripheral blood. The receptors here all came from a woman of 80 years or more with acute or convalescent COVID-19.

This chain links TRBV7-9 with TRBJ2-3; the D is unclear. This CDR3 comprises 12 residues. Germline assignment: CDR1 SEHNR and CDR2 FQNEAQ (reference sequence). V dropped 6 bases and J dropped 0 bases, with 4 bases sitting between them. The CDR3 bases are TGTGCCAGCAGGGGCAGCACAGATACGCAGTATTTT. Translated: CASRGSTDTQYF.

This clone has just a few counts. This rearrangement joins TRBV6-5 to TRBJ2-7; TRBD1 matches at 7 bases. Germline CDR1 reads MNHEY; CDR2 reads SVGAGI. Trimming cost V 2 bases and J 6 bases; bases outside gene matches: 7. This CDR3 region has 14 residues. CDR3 sequence (DNA): TGTGCCAGCAGTTACGGGCAGGGGGTCTTCGAGCAGTACTTC. This codes for CASSYGQGVFEQYF.

This sequence joins TRBV12-3 or TRBV12-4 and TRBJ2-1; 7 bases align to TRBD1. The V gene end was trimmed by 2 bases and the J gene end by 12 bases; junction bases not matched to a gene: 4. The CDR3 has 12 amino acids. The CDR3 loop reads CASSLFPGGQFF. CDR3 DNA: TGTGCCAGCAGTTTATTTCCAGGGGGGCAGTTCTTC.

This clone has only one observation. The gene calls are TRBV7-8 and TRBJ2-2, with 8 bases identical to TRBD2. V shed 1 base and J 3 bases; nucleotides not matched to a gene: 4. Germline V gene data show CDR1 as SGHVS and CDR2 as FQNEAQ. The CDR3 is 16 amino acids. CDR3 in DNA: TGTGCCAGCAGCTTAGGGTTAGCGGGGTACACCGGGGAGCTGTTTTTT. It codes for CASSLGLAGYTGELFF. The full variable domain, completed using reference TRBV7-8 and TRBJ2-2, is GAGVSQSPRYKVAKRGQDVALRCDPISGHVSLFWYQQALGQGPEFLTYFQNEAQLDKSGLPSDRFFAERPEGSVSTLKIQRTQQEDSAVYLCASSLGLAGYTGELFFGEGSRLTVL.

This clone was observed a handful of times. The chain recombines TRBV6-5 with TRBJ2-2; no reliable D call. The CDR3 sequence is 11 residues long. The germline V gene encodes CDR1 MNHEY and CDR2 SVGAGI. V lost 9 bases to trimming and J lost 6 bases, with 8 bases between them. The DNA for the CDR3 is TGTGCCAGGTTAGTATCCGGGGAGCTGTTTTTT. Its translation is CARLVSGELFF.

The chain links TRBV27 to TRBJ2-3, with TRBD1 matching 10 bases. The CDR3 runs 14 residues. Germline CDR1 and CDR2: MNHEY and SMNVEV (reference sequence). After removal of 7 bases from V and 3 bases from J, the junction contained 4 bases not matched to a gene. CDR3 nucleotides: TGTGCCAGCACCCGGGACAGGGGAACAGATACGCAGTATTTT. It yields the protein CASTRDRGTDTQYF.

This rearrangement joins TRBV5-1 to TRBJ2-1; no clear D. Germline CDR1 is SGHRS and CDR2 is YFSETQ. V was cut by 4 bases and J by 8 bases, with 13 bases left in between. There are 13 residues in the CDR3. The CDR3 DNA follows: TGCGCCAGCAGCCCCCCGGTTGTCTATGAGCAGTTCTTC. Translating it yields CASSPPVVYEQFF.

In its sample, this clone was seen once. V usage is TRBV7-2 and J usage is TRBJ2-1; 7 bases are shared with TRBD2. Germline V lookup: CDR1 SGHTA, CDR2 FQGNSA. This CDR3 is 15 amino acids long. The ends lost 5 bases at V and 2 bases at J; junction bases unmatched: 6. The CDR3 sequence: CASSLTSRPYNEQFF. The CDR3, as DNA: TGTGCCAGCAGCCTGACTAGCCGGCCCTACAATGAGCAGTTCTTC.

This clone has just a few counts. J is TRBJ1-2 and V is TRBV2; a weak D match, TRBD1 (6 bases). Germline assignment: CDR1 SNHLY and CDR2 FYNNEI. The V end was cut by 3 bases, the J end by 4 bases, with 15 bases between. The CDR3 extends over 15 amino acids. CDR3 in amino acids: CASSEQGRGAYGYTF. The CDR3 coding sequence is TGTGCCAGCAGTGAGCAGGGGAGAGGGGCCTATGGCTACACCTTC.

This chain connects TRBV2 to TRBJ1-3, with D possibly matching TRBD1 (6 bases). CDR1 and CDR2 from the germline V gene are SNHLY and FYNNEI. The CDR3 sequence is 16 residues long. Trimming took off 6 bases at V and 0 bases at J, with 15 bases between the two ends. CDR3 bases: TGTGCCAGCAGAGGCACAGGGTCTCCCTCTGGAAACACCATATATTTT. Amino acids: CASRGTGSPSGNTIYF.

The rearrangement uses TRBV9 and TRBJ1-2; D unresolved. V lost 5 bases and J 6 bases, leaving 14 bases between the germline ends. Germline CDR1 SGDLS, CDR2 YYNGEE. The CDR3 loop spans 13 amino acids. The CDR3 loop is CASRATGNHGYTF. As DNA, the CDR3 is TGTGCCAGCAGGGCAACGGGAAATCATGGCTACACCTTC.

This clone has a handful of counts. The chain uses TRBV28 and TRBJ1-4; D is undetermined. This CDR3 is built from 14 residues. Germline assignment: CDR1 MDHEN and CDR2 SYDVKM. Trimming stripped 6 bases from V and 8 bases from J, with 16 bases between. CDR3 in amino acids: CASSQPVEREKLFF. The DNA of the CDR3 is TGTGCCAGCAGCCAGCCTGTGGAGCGCGAAAAACTGTTTTTT. The full variable domain, its missing parts supplied by reference TRBV28 and TRBJ1-4, is DVKVTQSSRYLVKRTGEKVFLECVQDMDHENMFWYRQDPGLGLRLIYFSYDVKMKEKGDIPEGYSVSREKKERFSLILESASTNQTSMYLCASSQPVEREKLFFGSGTQLSVL.

In regard to this clone: Its ends do not fully match the called genes, so a read error is possible. CDR3 DNA sequence: TGTGCCAGCACCCTTGGGGCGTTC. As protein: CASTLGAF. The chain links TRBV5-8 to TRBJ2-7; D might be TRBD1 (5 bases). Looked up from germline, CDR1 is SGHTS and CDR2 is YDEGEE. The CDR3 extends over 8 amino acids.

The genes are TRBV18 and TRBJ2-3; D gene ambiguous. Germline V lookup: CDR1 KGHSH, CDR2 LQKENI. Trimming removed 2 bases from V and 2 bases from J, with 5 bases in between. This CDR3 has 13 residues. CDR3 DNA: TGTGCCAGCTCACCATCCCACACAGATACGCAGTATTTT. Encoded protein: CASSPSHTDTQYF.

This chain joins TRBV28 and TRBJ2-3, with D uncertain. The CDR3 has 15 amino acids. The ends were cut back, 3 bases at V and 0 bases at J, with 10 bases in the middle. Germline loops: CDR1 MDHEN, CDR2 SYDVKM. The CDR3 loop reads CASSFSTASTDTQYF. DNA for the CDR3: TGTGCCAGCAGTTTTTCGACTGCTAGCACAGATACGCAGTATTTT.

This chain connects TRBV7-3 to TRBJ2-1; 7 bases match TRBD2. CDR1 is SGHTA and CDR2 is FQGTGA in the germline V gene. The junction had 5 bases not matched to a gene; V was cut back by 1 base and J by 2 bases. CDR3 size: 16 residues. This chain's CDR3 is CASSLRGGATYNEQFF. The CDR3 nucleotides read TGTGCCAGCAGCTTAAGGGGAGGGGCCACCTACAATGAGCAGTTCTTC.

The chain is built from TRBV27 and TRBJ1-2, with D uncertain. CDR1 and CDR2 (germline): MNHEY, SMNVEV (reference sequence). Trimming removed 4 bases from V and 7 bases from J, with 19 bases in between. The CDR3 is 15 residues long. The CDR3, as DNA: TGTGCCAGCAGTTCGCCCCTACAGCGGACCCGTGGCTACACCTTC. The encoded protein is CASSSPLQRTRGYTF.

This clone has just one count. The rearrangement joins TRBV14 to TRBJ2-5; D remains unclear. Deletions cut 4 bases from V and 5 bases from J, with 8 bases between. The CDR3 has 12 residues. Per the germline V gene, CDR1 is SGHDN and CDR2 is FVKESK. The CDR3 loop is CASSLSAETQYF. CDR3 nucleotides: TGTGCCAGCAGCCTCTCTGCGGAGACCCAGTACTTC.

This rearrangement joins TRBV5-6 to TRBJ2-3, with D possibly being TRBD1 (6 bases). Trimming pared 2 bases from V and 6 bases from J, leaving 13 bases between. The length of the CDR3 is 14 residues. In germline, CDR1 is SGHDT, CDR2 YYEEEE. As DNA, the CDR3 is TGTGCCAGCAGCTTATGGGGGCGTGGGGATACGCAGTATTTT. It encodes CASSLWGRGDTQYF.

The V gene is TRBV27, the J gene TRBJ2-1; D unclear. V was cut by 5 bases and J by 2 bases, with 4 bases left in between. Germline V gene lookup returns CDR1 MNHEY and CDR2 SMNVEV (reference sequence). The CDR3 runs 12 residues. The CDR3 DNA is TGTGCCAGCAGTACAACCTACAATGAGCAGTTCTTC. Translation gives CASSTTYNEQFF.

In its sample, this clone was seen a few times. The chain is built from TRBV21-1 and TRBJ2-2; TRBD2, the table's D call, lacks a check against the DNA. TRBV21-1 is a pseudogene locus. CDR3 length: 18 residues. CDR3 sequence reads: CASSHLDRGKAESGELFF. The CDR3 bases are TGTGCCAGCAGCCACTTGGACCGGGGTAAGGCGGAATCCGGGGAGCTGTTTTTT.

The rearrangement links TRBV27 to TRBJ2-1; TRBD1 matches 10 bases. The length of the CDR3 is 13 residues. The germline V gene has CDR1 MNHEY and CDR2 SMNVEV (reference sequence). With 7 bases clipped from V and 7 bases from J, the junction kept 4 bases outside the gene matches. CDR3 in DNA: TGTGCCAGCACGGGACAGGGGAGGAATGAGCAGTTCTTC. Its protein product is CASTGQGRNEQFF.

The gene calls are TRBV5-1 and TRBJ2-1, with 9 bases that match TRBD2. Germline CDR1 is SGHRS and CDR2 is YFSETQ. V dropped 2 bases and J dropped 1; count of bases not matched to a gene: 4. The CDR3 is 16 residues long. CDR3 in amino acids: CASSLAGGRSYNEQFF. The CDR3 region has the DNA TGCGCCAGCAGCTTAGCGGGGGGCCGTTCCTACAATGAGCAGTTCTTC.

The chain combines TRBV13 with TRBJ2-3, with D possibly being TRBD2 (6 bases). Deletions cut 8 bases from V and 3 bases from J, with 9 bases between. The germline V gene has CDR1 PRHDT and CDR2 FYEKMQ (reference sequence). The CDR3 sequence is 12 residues long. The CDR3 bases are TGTGCCAGCTGCGGGGATACAGATACGCAGTATTTT. Translation: CASCGDTDTQYF. The full variable domain, in which reference TRBV13 and TRBJ2-3 provide the parts outside the CDR3, is AAGVIQSPRHLIKEKRETATLKCYPIPRHDTVYWYQQGPGQDPQFLISFYEKMQSDKGSIPDRFSAQQFSDYHSELNMSSLELGDSALYFCASCGDTDTQYFGPGTRLTVL.

J is TRBJ1-6 and V is TRBV11-2; 7 bases agree with TRBD1. Unmatched junction bases numbered 6, after V lost 4 bases and J lost 9 bases. Germline V CDR1 and CDR2: SGHAT, FQNNGV. The CDR3 is made up of 14 amino acids. The chain's CDR3 is CASSYATGSSPLHF. CDR3 nucleotide sequence: TGTGCCAGCAGCTACGCGACAGGGAGTTCACCCCTCCACTTT.

This clone came up once. The chain has TRBV2 and TRBJ2-3; tentative D call: TRBD1 (5 bases). Trimming removed 3 bases from V and 1 base from J, with 5 bases in between. This CDR3 has 13 amino acids. Germline loops: CDR1 SNHLY, CDR2 FYNNEI. The CDR3 DNA is TGTGCCAGCAGTGACAGGGGCACAGATACGCAGTATTTT. Protein: CASSDRGTDTQYF. Full variable domain (remainder filled in from reference TRBV2 and TRBJ2-3): EPEVTQTPSHQVTQMGQEVILRCVPISNHLYFYWYRQILGQKVEFLVSFYNNEISEKSEIFDDQFSVERPDGSNFTLKIRSTKLEDSAMYFCASSDRGTDTQYFGPGTRLTVL.

The chain links TRBV2 to TRBJ2-7; maybe TRBD1 (7 bases). CDR3 size: 14 residues. V was cut by 4 bases and J by 4 bases, with 14 bases left in between. Germline V CDR1 and CDR2: SNHLY, FYNNEI. CDR3 DNA: TGTGCCAGCAGTGTAGGGCGGGACAGTTACGAGCAGTACTTC. Translating gives CASSVGRDSYEQYF. The full variable domain, its missing parts supplied by reference TRBV2 and TRBJ2-7, is EPEVTQTPSHQVTQMGQEVILRCVPISNHLYFYWYRQILGQKVEFLVSFYNNEISEKSEIFDDQFSVERPDGSNFTLKIRSTKLEDSAMYFCASSVGRDSYEQYFGPGTRLTVT.